This section outlines one T cell receptor (beta chain) sequence together with its context. This sample is part of a study of blood T cell repertoires in COVID-19. The authors' processing: Nucleated cell number was recorded as an estimate derived from reference gene primer amplification. Measured with immunoSEQ multiplex PCR; TCRdb has only the in-frame clones, and not every one. Clone size and V and J calls were adopted from that table, with D and trimming inferred from the DNA. The sample consists of about 160,000 clones, 80% of them appearing once. CDR3 size: 16 residues. Deletions cut 5 bases from V and 2 bases from J, with 16 bases between. Germline CDR1 and CDR2: WSHSY and SAAADI.

The receptor was isolated from a woman aged 55 to 70 who had recovered from COVID-19. The rearrangement joins TRBV10-2 to TRBJ1-5; D perhaps matches TRBD1 (5 bases). The source material was PBMCs or T cells enriched from blood (not recorded which). The CDR3 nucleotides are TGCGCCAGCAGTCACTATGGGGGGTCGGGCAATCAGCCCCAGCATTTT. It translates to CASSHYGGSGNQPQHF.